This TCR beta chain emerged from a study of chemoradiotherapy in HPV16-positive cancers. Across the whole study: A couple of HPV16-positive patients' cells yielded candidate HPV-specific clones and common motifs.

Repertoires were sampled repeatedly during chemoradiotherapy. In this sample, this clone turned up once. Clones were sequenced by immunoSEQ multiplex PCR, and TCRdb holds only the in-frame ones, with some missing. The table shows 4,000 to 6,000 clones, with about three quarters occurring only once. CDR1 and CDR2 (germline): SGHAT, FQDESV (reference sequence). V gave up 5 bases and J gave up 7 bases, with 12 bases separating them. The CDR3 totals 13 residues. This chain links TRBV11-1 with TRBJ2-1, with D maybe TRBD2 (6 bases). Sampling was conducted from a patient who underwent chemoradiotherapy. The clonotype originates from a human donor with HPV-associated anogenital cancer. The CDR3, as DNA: TGTGCCAGCAGCCCTGTTAGCGGAAATGAGCAGTTCTTC. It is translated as CASSPVSGNEQFF.